This T cell receptor beta chain was identified in a study of control samples from healthy donors and cancer patients. The repertoire was sequenced with immunoSEQ multiplex PCR; TCRdb's copy has only in-frame clones and lacks some. The table has under 150,000 clones, about 85% seen once; the top ten hold 8% to 9.5%. The CDR3 has 13 amino acids. Trimming cost V 5 bases and J 0 bases, with 7 bases left between them. Germline V CDR1 and CDR2: PRHDT, FYEKMQ (reference sequence). V usage is TRBV13 and J usage is TRBJ1-1; D not certain. The sample was blood. This receptor was taken from a woman aged 25 to 39 in good health. CDR3 in DNA: TGTGCCAGCAGCCAACAGCTGAACACTGAAGCTTTCTTT. This gives the protein CASSQQLNTEAFF.